This T cell receptor (beta chain) was identified during a study of shared clonotypes between healthy human individuals. CD8 cells regarded as naive lacked CD45RO, were positively chosen for CCR7, and omitted terminally differentiated effector memory CD45RA+ cells. Germline CDR1 reads SEHNR; CDR2 reads FQNEAQ (reference sequence). V lost 3 bases, J lost 6 bases, and 7 bases stayed unmatched. CDR3 size: 15 residues. Method: immunoSEQ multiplex PCR; TCRdb's copy keeps in-frame clones and lacks some. In the table there are fewer than 800,000 clones, just over 90% of which are singletons. This clone was recorded once. Its antigen is undetermined. Broader study findings: Four donors shared 4.5% to 6.5% of their naive CD4 clonotypes. The study found lower generation probabilities in non-shared clonotypes than in those shared by all four donors.

Material for sequencing was naive CD8+ T cells sorted from blood. The V gene is TRBV7-9, the J gene TRBJ2-2, with 7 bases aligning to TRBD2. This clonotype was sampled from a man in his thirties or forties in good health. The CDR3 bases are TGTGCCAGCAGCTTTATGAGGGAGGGCCCCGGGGAGCTGTTTTTT. Translated, it gives CASSFMREGPGELFF. The variable domain in full, with the rest retrieved from reference TRBV7-9 and TRBJ2-2, is DTGVSQNPRHKITKRGQNVTFRCDPISEHNRLYWYRQTLGQGPEFLTYFQNEAQLEKSRLLSDRFSAERPKGSFSTLEIQRTEQGDSAMYLCASSFMREGPGELFFGEGSRLTVL.